This TCR beta chain was observed in a study of human T cells and chemical hapten exposure. The wider study: Sensitization involved placing 2% DPC onto a roughly 2 cm by roughly 2 cm region of upper inner arm skin. Points from the study as a whole: Large CDR3 similarity clusters arose significantly more often from expanded TCRs than from controls. Having alopecia, donors may respond immunologically unlike healthy people.

MiXCR was run by TCRdb on the RACE reads, yielding one entry per CDR3 protein. The sample includes some 79,000 distinct CDR3 sequences, about 9.4% of them seen just once. Time point reported: patch test 2, 6 weeks after DPC sensitization. The treatment was: therapeutic diphenylcyclopropenone sensitization with weekly scalp DPC. The V gene's germline CDR1 is KGHSH and CDR2 LQKENI. V shed 6 bases and J 1 base; nucleotides not matched to a gene: 5. The CDR3 is 14 amino acids. This clonotype showed up just a few times. The antigen is unknown. Here the sequenced sample was whole blood, taken in connection with sensitization to the hapten diphenylcyclopropenone (DPC). This TCR came from a woman aged 45-59 years with alopecia areata. Some clones in this sample may be carry-over from other donors' samples. The chain links TRBV18 to TRBJ1-1; 7 nucleotides agree with TRBD1. CDR3 nucleotides: TGTGCCAGCTCTCGGGACAGCAAGAACACTGAAGCTTTCTTT. Its protein product is CASSRDSKNTEAFF.